This T cell receptor beta chain was identified in a study of CD8 T cells in Susac syndrome. The CDR3 consists of 14 residues. Germline V lookup: CDR1 GTSNPN, CDR2 SVGIG (reference sequence). J was trimmed by 4 bases and V by 5 bases; bases with no gene match: 10. Sequencing of TCR beta was undertaken in CD8+ and CD4+ T cells derived from blood. CD8+ and CD4+ T cells were negatively isolated; TEMRA cells were FACS-enriched. It was with random hexamers that roughly 0.5 to 1 ug RNA was reverse transcribed. It was immunoSEQ multiplex PCR that amplified TCR beta CDR3 across 54 Vbeta and 13 Jbeta. TCRdb reprocessed the immunoSEQ multiplex PCR reads via MiXCR and lists one record per CDR3 protein. The table records about 130,000 distinct CDR3 sequences, 90% to 95% of them present only once.

The sample was CD4+ T cells from PBMCs. This clonotype was sampled from a human donor with multiple sclerosis. The rearrangement uses TRBV30 and TRBJ2-5; 7 bases agree with TRBD1. The CDR3 DNA sequence: TGTGCCTGGTGCCTAACAGGGGTCTCAGAGACCCAGTACTTC. Protein: CAWCLTGVSETQYF.